This is a list of T cell receptor beta chains from one sample in a study of blood T cell repertoires in COVID-19. The repertoire was sequenced with immunoSEQ multiplex PCR; TCRdb's copy has only in-frame clones and lacks some. The sample records some 43,000 clones, roughly 80% being singletons. Sample: peripheral blood. The source is a man aged 50 to 59 with active or convalescent COVID-19. Each CDR3 is given with its conserved first and last residue. The D gene is left open where the match is weak.

TRBV19	-	TRBJ1-5	TGTGCCAGTAGTATCCCAAGACAGGTGAATCAGCCCCAGCATTTT	CASSIPRQVNQPQHF
TRBV6-2/TRBV6-3	TRBD2	TRBJ2-2	TGTGCCAGCAGTTACGGGACTAGCAAATGGGAGCTGTTTTTT	CASSYGTSKWELFF
TRBV30	-	TRBJ1-2	TGTGCCTGGAGTGCCGACAGGAAGGATGGCTACACCTTC	CAWSADRKDGYTF
TRBV5-1	-	TRBJ2-7	TGCGCCAGCAGCAACCAGGACAGTATATCCTACGAGCAGTACTTC	CASSNQDSISYEQYF
TRBV3-1/TRBV3-2	TRBD2	TRBJ2-5	TGTGCCAGCAGCCAGGCGGGGACTAGCGGGGGTTCTCAGTACTTC	CASSQAGTSGGSQYF
TRBV20-1	TRBD2	TRBJ2-3	TGCAGTGCTAGTCGGGGACTAGCGGGGGGGCCGCCAGATACGCAGTATTTT	CSASRGLAGGPPDTQYF
TRBV2	-	TRBJ1-2	TGTGCCAGCAGTGATCAGGGGCTGGACGGCTACACCTTC	CASSDQGLDGYTF
TRBV4-2	-	TRBJ2-1	TGTGCCAGCAGCCAGGGGGGGGCAGATGAGCAGTTCTTC	CASSQGGADEQFF
TRBV5-6	TRBD2	TRBJ2-3	TGTGCCAGCAGCTTGTCAGCGGGGGTAGCAGATACGCAGTATTTT	CASSLSAGVADTQYF
TRBV6-5	-	TRBJ2-3	TGTGCCGCGGGGACCGTCGGTCCCACAGATACGCAGTATTTT	CAAGTVGPTDTQYF
TRBV3-1/TRBV3-2	TRBD2	TRBJ2-3	TGTGCCAGCAGCCCCCTGCGGGGGAATACAGATACGCAGTATTTT	CASSPLRGNTDTQYF
TRBV11-2	TRBD2	TRBJ2-1	TGTGCCAGCAGCACTATTGGTGCTAGCGGGGGTCTATACAATGAGCAGTTCTTC	CASSTIGASGGLYNEQFF
TRBV11-2	-	TRBJ1-4	TGTGCCAGCGGCCGCACAAGGGGGTTAGCTAATGAAAAACTGTTTTTT	CASGRTRGLANEKLFF
TRBV7-9	-	TRBJ1-2	TGTGCCAGCAGCTTAATTACCCCCACAGGGTCCTATGGCTACACCTTC	CASSLITPTGSYGYTF
TRBV6-1	TRBD1	TRBJ1-1	TGTGCCAGCAGTGAGACAGGGGGGGGTGAAGCTTTCTTT	CASSETGGGEAFF
TRBV5-4	-	TRBJ2-7	TGTGCCAGCAGCCACGCCGGGACACCTACCTACGAGCAGTACTTC	CASSHAGTPTYEQYF
TRBV9	TRBD1	TRBJ2-3	TGTGCCAGCAGCGCCGGGACAGGTAGGAGTACAGATACGCAGTATTTT	CASSAGTGRSTDTQYF
TRBV21-1	-	TRBJ2-6	TGTGCCAGCAGCCAAATTCCGAACAACTCTGGGGCCAACGTCCTGACTTTC	CASSQIPNNSGANVLTF
TRBV5-1	TRBD1	TRBJ1-6	TGCGCCAGCAGCCACGACAGGGTTTCACCCCTCCACTTT	CASSHDRVSPLHF